One and the same sample provided the 28 T cell receptor beta chains below, sequenced in a study of T cell responses to AZD1222 COVID-19 vaccine. Using immunoSEQ multiplex PCR, the repertoire was profiled, and TCRdb retains in-frame clones only, with some absent. Among about 120,000 clones listed, approximately 87% were seen once. This material consisted of peripheral blood, taken on day 0 of AZD1222 vaccination. The receptor set was obtained from an adult in good health.

The CDR3 sequence is CASSTPGQGGGLRTEAFF. For the CDR3, the DNA is TGTGCCAGCAGCACTCCCGGACAGGGCGGGGGCTTGAGAACTGAAGCTTTCTTT. The J gene is TRBJ1-1, the V gene TRBV21-1; TRBD1, the table's D call, was not compared with the DNA. TRBV21-1 corresponds to a pseudogene. The CDR3 is made up of 18 amino acids.

This clone occurred a few times. The chain is built from TRBV5-1 and TRBJ2-1; D is perhaps TRBD1 or TRBD2 (5 bases each). The V gene's germline CDR1 is SGHRS and CDR2 YFSETQ. V shed 5 bases and J shed 2 bases, with 14 bases lying between them. This CDR3 is built from 15 residues. DNA of the CDR3: TGCGCCAGCAGGTTAGGGACGTCCACCTACAATGAGCAGTTCTTC. Its protein is CASRLGTSTYNEQFF.

The chain has TRBV5-4 and TRBJ2-1, with D possibly matching TRBD2 (7 bases). V lost 1 base, J lost 6 bases, and 8 bases lay in between. Germline loops: CDR1 SGHNT, CDR2 YYREEE (reference sequence). The CDR3 runs 13 residues. The CDR3 DNA reads as TGTGCCAGCAGCTTGAGGGGGGGCAATGAGCAGTTCTTC. Translation: CASSLRGGNEQFF. Combining the CDR3 with reference TRBV5-4 and TRBJ2-1 gives the whole variable domain ETGVTQSPTHLIKTRGQQVTLRCSSQSGHNTVSWYQQALGQGPQFIFQYYREEENGRGNFPPRFSGLQFPNYSSELNVNALELDDSALYLCASSLRGGNEQFFGPGTRLTVL.

The V call is TRBV12-2, the J call TRBJ2-3; the tabulated D call, TRBD1, remains unverified against the DNA. TRBV12-2 represents a pseudogene. This CDR3 contains 16 residues. In nucleotides, the CDR3 is TGTGCAAGTCGCACCACAGCCGTTTCCTCCACAGATACGCAGTATTTT. This encodes CASRTTAVSSTDTQYF.

The chain couples TRBV30 to TRBJ2-2, with 9 bases fitting TRBD1. In germline, CDR1 is GTSNPN, CDR2 SVGIG (reference sequence). The CDR3 is 12 residues long. The CDR3 DNA reads TGTGCGCGGGACAGGGAAGGCGGGGAGCTGTTTTTT. It encodes CARDREGGELFF.

This chain connects TRBV6-4 to TRBJ1-2, with D perhaps matching TRBD1 (5 bases). V dropped 0 bases and J dropped 8 bases, with 10 bases sitting between them. The CDR3 totals 13 residues. The germline V gene has CDR1 MRHNA and CDR2 SNTAGT. DNA of the CDR3: TGTGCCAGCAGTGACTCGGGACTCTGGGGCTACACCTTC. Amino acids: CASSDSGLWGYTF.

The rearrangement uses TRBV9 and TRBJ2-3; 9 bases agree with TRBD2. Looked up from germline, CDR1 is SGDLS and CDR2 is YYNGEE. This CDR3 spans 16 amino acids. V lost 6 bases and J lost 3; bases outside the gene matches: 11. CDR3 region: CASTRGGRAPTDTQYF. The CDR3 DNA reads TGTGCCAGCACCCGCGGCGGGAGGGCCCCAACAGATACGCAGTATTTT.

The J gene is TRBJ1-2, the V gene TRBV30, with D possibly matching TRBD1 (5 bases). The V and J ends lost 0 bases and 6 bases respectively, with 11 bases between them. From germline, CDR1 is GTSNPN and CDR2 SVGIG (reference sequence). The CDR3 spans 13 residues. CDR3 in DNA: TGTGCCTGGAGTGTTGGGAGGGGTAATGGCTACACCTTC. Residues: CAWSVGRGNGYTF.

The chain couples TRBV5-1 to TRBJ1-1, with D unresolved. The CDR3 consists of 14 residues. The germline V and J ends were trimmed by 2 bases and 1 base, with 9 bases remaining between them. Germline lookup yields CDR1 SGHRS and CDR2 YFSETQ. The CDR3 region has the DNA TGCGCCAGCAGCTTAGACGGACGGAACACTGAAGCTTTCTTT. Translating it yields CASSLDGRNTEAFF.

This CDR3 reads CASSSRTSGGQNNEQFF. The DNA for the CDR3 is TGTGCCAGCAGCTCCAGGACTAGCGGGGGGCAAAACAATGAGCAGTTCTTC. The chain joins TRBV7-8 to TRBJ2-1; 14 bases map to TRBD2. Germline CDR1 and CDR2: SGHVS and FQNEAQ. V shed 4 bases, J shed 5 bases, and the junction held 7 bases outside the gene matches. The CDR3 contains 17 residues.

The gene calls are TRBV5-4 and TRBJ2-7; 7 nucleotides match TRBD2. CDR3 size: 16 residues. Unmatched junction bases numbered 10, after V lost 1 base and J lost 3 bases. CDR1 is SGHNT and CDR2 is YYREEE in the germline V gene (reference sequence). CDR3 sequence (DNA): TGTGCCAGCAGCTTGTTTTCTAGCGGAGGGGTCTACGAGCAGTACTTC. Translation gives CASSLFSSGGVYEQYF.

This sequence joins TRBV7-2 and TRBJ2-1; 11 nucleotides match TRBD2. Germline CDR1 SGHTA, CDR2 FQGNSA. This CDR3 region has 16 residues. V trimming: 5 bases; J trimming: 8 bases; junction bases outside the gene matches: 11. CDR3 sequence reads: CASSRTASGGWDEQFF. As DNA, the CDR3 is TGTGCCAGCAGCAGGACTGCTAGCGGGGGGTGGGATGAGCAGTTCTTC. Full variable domain (outside the CDR3, taken from reference TRBV7-2 and TRBJ2-1): GAGVSQSPSNKVTEKGKDVELRCDPISGHTALYWYRQSLGQGLEFLIYFQGNSAPDKSGLPSDRFSAERTGGSVSTLTIQRTQQEDSAVYLCASSRTASGGWDEQFFGPGTRLTVL.

The chain carries TRBV27 and TRBJ1-2; D perhaps matches TRBD1 (5 bases). Trimming shortened V by 5 bases and J by 4 bases, and 20 bases separated the two germline ends. The CDR3 has 16 amino acids. Germline-derived CDR1 and CDR2 are MNHEY and SMNVEV (reference sequence). The CDR3 bases are TGTGCCAGCAGTCCCCGGGCGGGGACCTCCTTCTATGGCTACACCTTC. Residues: CASSPRAGTSFYGYTF.

The rearrangement links TRBV12-3 or TRBV12-4 to TRBJ1-1, with a possible D match to TRBD1 (6 bases). With 2 bases removed from V and 3 bases from J, the gap between germline ends came to 7 bases. The CDR3 runs to 13 residues. CDR3 sequence: CASSLKGDTEAFF. The CDR3 nucleotides are TGTGCCAGCAGTTTAAAGGGGGACACTGAAGCTTTCTTT.

The genes are TRBV6-2 or TRBV6-3 and TRBJ2-7; no firm D call. Germline V gene sequence: CDR1 MNHEY, CDR2 SVGEGT. The V end was cut by 5 bases, the J end by 0 bases, with 17 bases between. The CDR3 length is 16 residues. The CDR3, as DNA: TGTGCCAGCAGTCGAGATCGGCCGATCAACTCCTACGAGCAGTACTTC. Its translation: CASSRDRPINSYEQYF.

This clone is medium-sized in the sample. The chain combines TRBV5-1 with TRBJ1-1; no clear D. CDR3 length equals 14 residues. Germline assignment: CDR1 SGHRS and CDR2 YFSETQ. V lost 0 bases to trimming and J lost 2 bases, with 8 bases between them. The DNA of the CDR3 is TGCGCCAGCAGCTTGGGCGCGGTAAACACTGAAGCTTTCTTT. It is translated as CASSLGAVNTEAFF.

In its sample, this clone was seen once. The chain recombines TRBV28 with TRBJ2-1; D is unclear. Germline loops: CDR1 MDHEN, CDR2 SYDVKM. The V end was cut by 7 bases, the J end by 0 bases, with 4 bases between. The CDR3 is 12 amino acids. The chain's CDR3 is CASTTSYNEQFF. In DNA, the CDR3 is TGTGCCAGCACCACCTCCTACAATGAGCAGTTCTTC.

A few counts support this clone. The chain employs TRBV5-6 and TRBJ2-3, with 8 bases that match TRBD2. This CDR3 contains 13 residues. Germline V gene lookup returns CDR1 SGHDT and CDR2 YYEEEE. The V gene end was trimmed by 2 bases and the J gene end by 6 bases; junction bases not matched to a gene: 2. This CDR3 reads CASSFGRGDTQYF. The CDR3 DNA is TGTGCCAGCAGCTTCGGGAGGGGGGATACGCAGTATTTT.

This rearrangement joins TRBV24-1 to TRBJ2-1, with unresolved D. The CDR3 has 15 amino acids. Trimming took off 4 bases at V and 8 bases at J, with 17 bases between the two ends. Germline V gene data show CDR1 as KGHDR and CDR2 as SFDVKD. CDR3 in DNA: TGTGCCACCAGTGACCCCGGACGGGTTTTGGATGAGCAGTTCTTC. Its protein product is CATSDPGRVLDEQFF.

The CDR3 region is CASSQVAREFAYNEQFF. The CDR3 DNA sequence: TGTGCCAGCAGCCAAGTTGCGCGGGAGTTTGCCTACAATGAGCAGTTCTTC. This chain joins TRBV3-1 (or the pseudogene TRBV3-2) and TRBJ2-1; 7 bases align to TRBD2. V lost 1 base to trimming and J lost 2 bases; unmatched junction nucleotides: 8. CDR3 length: 17 amino acids. CDR1 is LGHDT, CDR2 YNNKEL, per germline (reference sequence).

The chain employs TRBV30 and TRBJ2-1, with 7 positions matching TRBD2. The V gene end was trimmed by 3 bases and the J gene end by 8 bases; junction bases not matched to a gene: 10. The germline gives CDR1 GTSNPN, CDR2 SVGIG (reference sequence). The CDR3 has 14 amino acids. CDR3 residues: CAWSKGRAADEQFF. As DNA, the CDR3 is TGTGCCTGGAGCAAAGGGAGGGCCGCGGATGAGCAGTTCTTC.

The chain is built from TRBV7-9 and TRBJ1-1; possibly TRBD1 for D (5 bases). Germline V gene data show CDR1 as SEHNR and CDR2 as FQNEAQ (reference sequence). The CDR3 extends over 14 amino acids. Trimming pared 1 base from V and 5 bases from J, leaving 11 bases between. CDR3 nucleotides: TGTGCCAGCAGCTTAGGAGCTCAGGGAACTGAAGCTTTCTTT. Its translation: CASSLGAQGTEAFF.

The V call is TRBV7-8, the J call TRBJ1-6; 8 bases match TRBD1. The CDR3 has 15 amino acids. Germline V lookup: CDR1 SGHVS, CDR2 FQNEAQ. The J segment lost 5 bases and the V segment lost 5 bases, leaving 5 bases of the junction unmatched. CDR3: CASSPWTGNNSPLHF. The CDR3 DNA reads as TGTGCCAGCAGCCCGTGGACAGGGAATAATTCACCCCTCCACTTT.

The rearrangement joins TRBV19 to TRBJ2-7; a weak D match, TRBD1 (6 bases). The CDR3 consists of 13 residues. CDR1 LNHDA and CDR2 SQIVND come from the germline V gene (reference sequence). V lost 10 bases to trimming and J lost 2 bases, with 15 bases between them. The chain's CDR3 is CATETGQTYEQYF. The CDR3 DNA sequence: TGTGCCACCGAAACAGGGCAGACCTACGAGCAGTACTTC.

The V and J genes are TRBV19 and TRBJ2-7; 8 nucleotides line up with TRBD2. Germline-derived CDR1 and CDR2 are LNHDA and SQIVND (reference sequence). V shed 6 bases, J shed 0 bases, and the junction held 16 bases outside the gene matches. The CDR3 has 18 amino acids. The CDR3 coding sequence is TGTGCCAGTAGCCGCGCGCACCCAAGCGGGGGTAGCTCCTACGAGCAGTACTTC. It codes for CASSRAHPSGGSSYEQYF. The variable domain in full, completed from reference TRBV19 and TRBJ2-7, reads DGGITQSPKYLFRKEGQNVTLSCEQNLNHDAMYWYRQDPGQGLRLIYYSQIVNDFQKGDIAEGYSVSREKKESFPLTVTSAQKNPTAFYLCASSRAHPSGGSSYEQYFGPGTRLTVT.

The chain uses TRBV10-3 and TRBJ2-7; 7 bases align to TRBD2. The CDR3 totals 14 residues. In germline, CDR1 is ENHRY, CDR2 SYGVKD. Unmatched junction bases numbered 6, after V lost 4 bases and J lost 3 bases. CDR3 sequence reads: CAISVGRGDYEQYF. The CDR3 DNA is TGTGCCATCAGTGTGGGACGGGGGGACTACGAGCAGTACTTC.

This clone occurred once. The chain combines TRBV19 with TRBJ2-6, with TRBD2 matching 11 bases. Losses at the gene ends were 6 bases for V and 3 bases for J; bases not matched to a gene: 10. CDR1 is LNHDA, CDR2 SQIVND, per germline (reference sequence). The CDR3 is 18 residues long. DNA of the CDR3: TGTGCCAGTAGCAGTAAACTAGCGGGAGAGTTTGGGGCCAACGTCCTGACTTTC. It encodes CASSSKLAGEFGANVLTF.

This rearrangement joins TRBV28 to TRBJ1-5, with D perhaps matching TRBD1 (5 bases). The length of the CDR3 is 14 residues. Trimming took 8 bases from V and 4 from J, leaving 15 bases between them. Germline-derived CDR1 and CDR2 are MDHEN and SYDVKM. DNA for the CDR3: TGTGCCAGCGGACTGACAGTTGGGAATCAGCCCCAGCATTTT. Its protein is CASGLTVGNQPQHF.